The 27 T cell receptor beta chains below come from one sample, sequenced in a study of post-analysis software for immune sequencing data. Study-wide points: About 5 TRBV segments occurring more often in patients than controls included TRBV5-6, TRBV5-1 and TRBV20-1.

Antigens for these TCRs are unknown. Presence of unique molecular identifiers characterized the TCR beta cDNA libraries. TCRdb fed the PCR reads into MiXCR, producing one record per CDR3 protein. This table holds about 200,000 distinct CDR3 sequences, approximately 29% found once. The specimen was blood. The receptors originated from a girl aged 2-17 years with multiple sclerosis.

This clonotype was seen a few times. One end of the junction is discordant with germline, which a read error may explain. CDR3 sequence (DNA): TGTACCAGCAGTCCCAATCGGGGGAGGGCCGGGAATGAGCAGTTCTTC. Amino acid sequence: CTSSPNRGRAGNEQFF. The V call is TRBV27, the J call TRBJ2-1, with 7 nucleotides matching TRBD2. The CDR3 covers 16 residues. Germline V gene lookup returns CDR1 MNHEY and CDR2 SMNVEV (reference sequence).

A remark on this clonotype: A much larger clone differs from this one at a single base, so this may be a read error. The chain has TRBV7-3 and TRBJ2-5; D not certain. Germline CDR1 is SGHTA and CDR2 is FQGTGA. The CDR3 is made up of 15 amino acids. The V end was cut by 2 bases, the J end by 4 bases, with 14 bases between. This CDR3 reads CASSLGNSYRETQYF. The DNA of the CDR3 is TGTGCCAGCAGCTTAGGTAACTCGTACCGAGAGACCCAGTACTTC. Variable domain in full (rest from reference TRBV7-3 and TRBJ2-5): GAGVSQTPSNKVTEKGKYVELRCDPISGHTALYWYRQSLGQGPEFLIYFQGTGAADDSGLPNDRFFAVRPEGSVSTLKIQRTERGDSAVYLCASSLGNSYRETQYFGPGTRLLVL.

This clonotype was counted ten times or more. V gene TRBV24-1 combines with J gene TRBJ2-1; no definite D call. CDR1 is KGHDR, CDR2 SFDVKD, per germline. This CDR3 has 12 residues. V was shortened by 3 bases and J by 8 bases, with 7 bases between the two germline ends. The CDR3 coding sequence is TGTGCCACCAGTGATATGGGCTATGAGCAGTTCTTC. It is translated as CATSDMGYEQFF.

The CDR3 nucleotides are TGTGCCAGTAAATACTCTGGGGCCAACGTCCTGACTTTC. It translates to CASKYSGANVLTF. The gene calls are TRBV12-3 or TRBV12-4 and TRBJ2-6; D ambiguous. The CDR3 spans 13 residues. Trimming cost V 9 bases and J 0 bases, with 6 bases left between them.

A few counts support this clonotype. The chain couples TRBV3-1 to TRBJ1-4; 7 positions match TRBD1. The CDR3 is made up of 15 amino acids. The J segment lost 4 bases and the V segment lost 4 bases, leaving 6 bases of the junction unmatched. CDR1 LGHDT and CDR2 YNNKEL come from the germline V gene (reference sequence). The CDR3, as DNA: TGTGCCAGCAGCCTACCGGGACAGAATAATGAAAAACTGTTTTTT. It yields the protein CASSLPGQNNEKLFF.

This clonotype has a single count. The chain has TRBV29-1 and TRBJ2-1; 7 bases match TRBD2. The CDR3 contains 14 residues. V lost 4 bases and J lost 3; bases outside the gene matches: 6. The V gene's germline CDR1 is SQVTM and CDR2 ANQGSEA. The CDR3 spells CSVGGGRNYNEQFF. CDR3 nucleotides: TGCAGCGTTGGGGGGGGGAGAAACTACAATGAGCAGTTCTTC.

This chain links TRBV12-3 or TRBV12-4 with TRBJ2-3; D is undetermined. The V and J ends lost 1 base and 3 bases respectively, with 11 bases between them. CDR3 length equals 15 residues. CDR3 protein: CASSLGLRDTDTQYF. The CDR3 region has the DNA TGTGCCAGCAGTTTAGGGCTAAGGGATACAGATACGCAGTATTTT.

In regard to this clonotype: A much larger clone differs from this one at a single base, so this may be a read error. The chain carries TRBV20-1 and TRBJ2-5, with D maybe TRBD1 (6 bases). In germline, CDR1 is DFQATT, CDR2 SNEGSKA (reference sequence). The CDR3 runs 14 residues. CDR3 DNA sequence: TGCAGTGCCCGATCCCGGGACAACCAAGAGACCCGGTACTTC. It specifies CSARSRDNQETRYF.

The sample holds a few counts of this clonotype. V and J are TRBV5-1 and TRBJ1-2, with no clear D. The CDR3 extends over 15 amino acids. Germline V gene lookup returns CDR1 SGHRS and CDR2 YFSETQ. Trimming took off 3 bases at V and 2 bases at J, with 14 bases between the two ends. This CDR3 reads CASSSTGGVNYGYTF. The CDR3 DNA follows: TGCGCCAGCAGCTCAACGGGCGGGGTGAACTATGGCTACACCTTC.

The table lists this clonotype with many counts. The rearrangement links TRBV11-2 to TRBJ2-1; D could derive from TRBD1 or TRBD2 (5 bases each). With 1 base removed from V and 9 bases from J, the gap between germline ends came to 7 bases. The CDR3 covers 12 residues. The germline V gene encodes CDR1 SGHAT and CDR2 FQNNGV. The DNA for the CDR3 is TGTGCCAGCAGCTTAGCGGGGCCTGAGCAGTTCTTC. Its protein is CASSLAGPEQFF.

Many counts were recorded for this clonotype. The CDR3, as DNA: TGCGCCAGCAGCCAAGGGATTAGCGGGAGCACAGATACGCAGTATTTT. This codes for CASSQGISGSTDTQYF. This chain connects TRBV4-1 to TRBJ2-3; TRBD2 matches at 7 bases. The germline CDR1 and CDR2 sequences are MGHRA and YSYEKL. J was trimmed by 0 bases and V by 1 base; bases with no gene match: 4. This CDR3 contains 16 residues.

This clonotype was seen many times. The V gene is TRBV5-1, the J gene TRBJ2-3; 13 nucleotides align to TRBD2. The CDR3 runs 16 residues. CDR1 is SGHRS, CDR2 YFSETQ, per germline. V lost 7 bases, J lost 3 bases, and 8 bases stayed unmatched. DNA for the CDR3: TGCGCCAGCCGCCTCTGGACTAGCGGGAGTACAGATACGCAGTATTTT. It encodes CASRLWTSGSTDTQYF. Complete variable domain (other parts from reference TRBV5-1 and TRBJ2-3): KAGVTQTPRYLIKTRGQQVTLSCSPISGHRSVSWYQQTPGQGLQFLFEYFSETQRNKGNFPGRFSGRQFSNSRSEMNVSTLELGDSALYLCASRLWTSGSTDTQYFGPGTRLTVL.

This clonotype has more than one count but fewer than ten. The J gene is TRBJ2-7, the V gene TRBV6-5; 9 bases line up with TRBD2. CDR3 size: 13 residues. Germline V gene data show CDR1 as MNHEY and CDR2 as SVGAGI. V shed 5 bases and J 5 bases; nucleotides not matched to a gene: 4. The CDR3 region is CASSVAGVNEQYF. The CDR3 coding sequence is TGTGCCAGCAGTGTAGCGGGAGTGAACGAGCAGTACTTC.

The chain links TRBV12-3 or TRBV12-4 to TRBJ2-7, with 9 bases identical to TRBD1. The CDR3 is made up of 15 amino acids. J lost 2 bases, V lost 6 bases, and 8 bases had no gene match. The DNA for the CDR3 is TGTGCCAGCAGCCTAGGGGACAGGGCGACCTACGAGCAGTACTTC. Encoded protein: CASSLGDRATYEQYF.

This clonotype was detected ten times or more. The V call is TRBV6-6, the J call TRBJ2-5; D possibly corresponds to TRBD1 (6 bases). CDR1 is MNHNY, CDR2 SVGAGI, per germline (reference sequence). The length of the CDR3 is 14 residues. V was cut by 0 bases and J by 5 bases, with 10 bases left in between. CDR3 sequence: CASSYSTRGETQYF. The DNA for the CDR3 is TGTGCCAGCAGTTACTCGACGAGGGGGGAGACCCAGTACTTC.

This clonotype occurred once. The J gene is TRBJ2-3, the V gene TRBV11-2, with 8 bases that match TRBD1. Germline CDR1 is SGHAT and CDR2 is FQNNGV. V lost 4 bases, J lost 5 bases, and 5 bases stayed unmatched. CDR3 length: 14 amino acids. The CDR3 here is CASSSGQGLDTQYF. Here the CDR3 DNA reads TGTGCCAGCAGCTCCGGACAGGGACTAGATACGCAGTATTTT.

Regarding this clonotype: A much larger clone lies one base from this, so it may be a read error. The V and J genes are TRBV20-1 and TRBJ2-6; D may be TRBD2 (6 bases). Germline V CDR1 and CDR2: DFQATT, SNEGSKA (reference sequence). The CDR3 has 15 amino acids. CDR3 coding DNA: TGCAGTGCTAGAGATGCCAAACGCGGGGCCAACGTCCCGACTTTC. This sequence encodes CSARDAKRGANVPTF.

As for this clonotype: This may come from a read error, since a much larger clone is one base off. The CDR3 ends on some other residue instead of the conserved phenylalanine or tryptophan, so this is likely a read error. The chain links TRBV12-3 or TRBV12-4 to TRBJ2-3; 7 nucleotides align to TRBD2. With 2 bases clipped from V and 0 bases from J, the junction kept 8 bases outside the gene matches. The CDR3 is 17 amino acids. The CDR3, as DNA: TGTGCCAGCAGTTTACCCCCTTTAGCGGGCAGCACAGATACGCAGTATTCT. Amino acid sequence: CASSLPPLAGSTDTQYS.

For this clonotype: This could be a read error, since a much larger clone is one nucleotide away. The V and J genes are TRBV20-1 and TRBJ2-1; the match to TRBD2 covers 12 bases. Germline-derived CDR1 and CDR2 are DFQATT and SNEGSKA (reference sequence). The CDR3 length is 13 residues. CDR3 sequence (DNA): TGCAGTGCCCTAGCGGGGGGGTCCAATGAGCAGGTCTTC. It specifies CSALAGGSNEQVF.

The chain recombines TRBV6-1 with TRBJ1-5; D is possibly TRBD1 (5 bases). Trimming left V 0 bases short and J 5 bases short, with 11 bases between. This CDR3 is built from 15 residues. Per germline, CDR1 MNHNS and CDR2 SASEGT. CDR3 sequence (DNA): TGTGCCAGCAGTGAAGCAGACGGGGCGTATCAGCCCCAGCATTTT. It yields the protein CASSEADGAYQPQHF.

The J gene is TRBJ2-1, the V gene TRBV27; either TRBD1 or TRBD2 may fit D (5 bases each). This CDR3 region has 14 residues. V was clipped by 5 bases and J by 4 bases, with 12 bases between them. The germline V gene has CDR1 MNHEY and CDR2 SMNVEV (reference sequence). The CDR3 bases are TGTGCCAGCAGTCCCTGGGACGGTTACAATGAGCAGTTCTTC. The encoded protein is CASSPWDGYNEQFF.

This clonotype was observed many times. V is TRBV4-1 and J is TRBJ1-2; TRBD1 matches 9 bases. CDR1 is MGHRA and CDR2 is YSYEKL in the germline V gene. The CDR3 loop spans 15 amino acids. V was clipped by 1 base and J by 2 bases; unmatched bases: 2. The CDR3 loop reads CASSQGGQGNYGYTF. The CDR3 region has the DNA TGCGCCAGCAGCCAAGGGGGACAGGGAAACTATGGCTACACCTTC.

Comments on this clonotype: The CDR3 carries no conserved terminal phenylalanine or tryptophan, so it likely arises from a read error. The chain combines TRBV28 with TRBJ1-2; unclear D gene. Germline lookup yields CDR1 MDHEN and CDR2 SYDVKM. This CDR3 comprises 13 residues. V lost 6 bases and J lost 8, with 16 bases in between. CDR3 coding DNA: TGTGCCAGCAGCCTCCGGGCCTCCAGCGGCTACACCTGC. It is translated as CASSLRASSGYTC.

This clonotype has at least ten counts. The genes are TRBV10-3 and TRBJ1-2; D not certain. The V end was cut by 0 bases, the J end by 6 bases, with 2 bases between. The CDR3 runs 11 residues. Looked up from germline, CDR1 is ENHRY and CDR2 is SYGVKD. CDR3 coding DNA: TGTGCCATCAGTGAGTCGGATGGCTACACCTTC. Protein sequence: CAISESDGYTF.

The sample holds many counts of this clonotype. The chain employs TRBV29-1 and TRBJ2-3; D gene unclear. The CDR3 has 14 residues. Germline CDR1 reads SQVTM; CDR2 reads ANQGSEA. Deletions cut 3 bases from V and 0 bases from J, with 10 bases between. DNA of the CDR3: TGCAGCGTTGACAGGACGGCTAGCACAGATACGCAGTATTTT. It codes for CSVDRTASTDTQYF.

This clonotype showed up many times. The rearrangement uses TRBV7-2 and TRBJ1-2, with TRBD1 matching over 7 bases. There are 16 residues in the CDR3. Germline loops: CDR1 SGHTA, CDR2 FQGNSA. V shed 1 base and J 3 bases; nucleotides not matched to a gene: 8. CDR3: CASSLVPSTGYYGYTF. The CDR3 region has the DNA TGTGCCAGCAGCTTAGTGCCCTCGACAGGGTACTATGGCTACACCTTC.

The V call is TRBV28, the J call TRBJ1-4; no definite D call. V was pared by 5 bases and J by 4 bases, with 5 bases between. The CDR3 spans 12 residues. Per germline, CDR1 MDHEN and CDR2 SYDVKM. The CDR3 loop is CASSPLNEKLFF. DNA for the CDR3: TGTGCCAGCAGTCCCCTTAATGAAAAACTGTTTTTT.